This T cell receptor beta chain was identified during a study of blood T cell repertoires in COVID-19. Study overall: The study drew acute and convalescent COVID-19 samples from the United States, Italy and Spain. T cells, B-cell-depleted T cells, or PBMCs provided the cDNA or gDNA that served as material.

The V segment lost 8 bases and the J segment 1 base; nucleotides outside the gene matches: 7. The germline CDR1 and CDR2 sequences are MNHEY and SVGAGI. The length of the CDR3 is 15 residues. Per the original data handling: Amplification of reference gene primers provided the estimated nucleated cell counts. TCRdb keeps only in-frame clones here, not all; method: immunoSEQ multiplex PCR. The V and J calls and clone size were taken over from that table, and D and trimming were inferred from the DNA. The sample holds approximately 500,000 clones; roughly 88% are singletons and the top ten take about 3%.

The source of this sequence is a human donor in a cohort sampled during active COVID-19. V gene TRBV6-5 combines with J gene TRBJ1-1; 10 nucleotides match TRBD1. Specimen: peripheral blood. In DNA, the CDR3 is TGTGCCAGCGGAGGGACAGGGGTGGGGAACACTGAAGCTTTCTTT. This encodes CASGGTGVGNTEAFF.